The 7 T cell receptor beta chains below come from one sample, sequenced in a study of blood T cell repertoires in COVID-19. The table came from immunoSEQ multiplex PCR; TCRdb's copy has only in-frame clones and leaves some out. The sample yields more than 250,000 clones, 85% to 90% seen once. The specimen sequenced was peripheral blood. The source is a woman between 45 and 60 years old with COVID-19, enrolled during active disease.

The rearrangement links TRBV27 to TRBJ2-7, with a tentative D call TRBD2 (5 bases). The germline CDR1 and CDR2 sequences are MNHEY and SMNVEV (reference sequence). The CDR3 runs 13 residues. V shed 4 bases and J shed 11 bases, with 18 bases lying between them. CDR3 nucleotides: TGTGCCAGCAGTTCTGGGGAGTGGGTGAGAAAGTACTTC. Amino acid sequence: CASSSGEWVRKYF.

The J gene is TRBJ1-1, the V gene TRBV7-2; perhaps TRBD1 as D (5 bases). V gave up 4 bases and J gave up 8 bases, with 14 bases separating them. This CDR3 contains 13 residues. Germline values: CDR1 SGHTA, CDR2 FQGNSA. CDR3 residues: CASSSQIRTEAFF. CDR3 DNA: TGTGCCAGCAGCTCGCAGATCAGGACAGAAGCTTTCTTT.

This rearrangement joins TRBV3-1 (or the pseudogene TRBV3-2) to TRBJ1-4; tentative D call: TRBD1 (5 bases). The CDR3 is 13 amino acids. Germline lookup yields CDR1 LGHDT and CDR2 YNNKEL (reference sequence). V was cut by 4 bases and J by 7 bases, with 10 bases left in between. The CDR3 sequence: CASSPRDGEKLFF. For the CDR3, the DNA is TGTGCCAGCAGCCCGCGGGACGGTGAAAAACTGTTTTTT.

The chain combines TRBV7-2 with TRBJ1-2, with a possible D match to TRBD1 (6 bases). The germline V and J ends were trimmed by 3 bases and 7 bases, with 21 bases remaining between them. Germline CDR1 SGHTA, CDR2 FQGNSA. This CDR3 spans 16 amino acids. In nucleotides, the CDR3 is TGTGCCAGCAGCTTCGCGGGCGGACAGTACTACTCTGGCTACACCTTC. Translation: CASSFAGGQYYSGYTF.

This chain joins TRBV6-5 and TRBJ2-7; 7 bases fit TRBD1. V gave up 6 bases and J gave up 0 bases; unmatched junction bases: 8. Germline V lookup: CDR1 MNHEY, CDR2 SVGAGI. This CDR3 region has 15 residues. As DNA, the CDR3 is TGTGCCAGCAGCCCCGGACAGGTTATCTCCTACGAGCAGTACTTC. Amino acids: CASSPGQVISYEQYF.

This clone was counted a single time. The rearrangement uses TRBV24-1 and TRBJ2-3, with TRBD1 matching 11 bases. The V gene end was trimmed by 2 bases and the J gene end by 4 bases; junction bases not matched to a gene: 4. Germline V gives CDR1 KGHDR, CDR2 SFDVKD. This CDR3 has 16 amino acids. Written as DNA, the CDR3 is TGTGCCACCAGTGATTCCGGGACAGGGGGTGCAGATACGCAGTATTTT. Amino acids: CATSDSGTGGADTQYF.

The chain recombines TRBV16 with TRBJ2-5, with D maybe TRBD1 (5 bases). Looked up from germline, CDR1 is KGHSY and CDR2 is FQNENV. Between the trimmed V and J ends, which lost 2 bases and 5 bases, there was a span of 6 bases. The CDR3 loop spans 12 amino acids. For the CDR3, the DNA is TGTGCCAGCAGCCAACACAGGGAGACCCAGTACTTC. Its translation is CASSQHRETQYF.